Sequencing of this T cell receptor beta chain was carried out in a study of T cell responses to AZD1222 COVID-19 vaccine. TCRdb's copy holds only in-frame clones and misses some; the assay was immunoSEQ multiplex PCR. In the table there are about 150,000 clones, 90% to 95% of which are singletons. CDR3 length equals 15 residues. CDR1 MDHEN and CDR2 SYDVKM come from the germline V gene. V lost 6 bases to trimming and J lost 5 bases, with 19 bases between them. Sequenced here: peripheral blood, sampled 28 days after the second AZD1222 dose. The sequence came from an adult who received the AZD1222 COVID-19 vaccine. J is TRBJ2-5 and V is TRBV28; tentatively, D is TRBD2 (5 bases). In nucleotides, the CDR3 is TGTGCCAGCAGCGTCGGTATCGGGGTACGGGAGACCCAGTACTTC. The encoded protein is CASSVGIGVRETQYF.